This T cell receptor beta chain was documented in a study of blood T cells in healthy people across ages. Study findings and constraints: Naive T cell percentage showed a strong correlation with the diversity of TCR beta.

Around 9 milliliters of peripheral blood were drawn from each donor into EDTA-treated tubes. Germline V CDR1 and CDR2: MDHEN, SYDVKM. V was shortened by 6 bases and J by 5 bases, with 22 bases between the two germline ends. The CDR3 extends over 16 amino acids. Note on this clonotype: Its antigen is unidentified.

Primed by a sample-barcoded 5' primer and a J-beta primer mix, a second PCR proceeded for 7 to 11 cycles. MiXCR, applied by TCRdb to the 5' RACE reads, yields one record per CDR3 protein. This sample has about 830,000 distinct CDR3 sequences, with 62% found just once. The receptor's source is a man aged 25-45 years in good health. Sequencing input: blood. V is TRBV28 and J is TRBJ1-1, with D possibly being TRBD1 (6 bases). The chain's CDR3 is CASSPRIRGARTEAFF. The DNA of the CDR3 is TGTGCCAGCAGCCCAAGAATCCGGGGGGCGAGGACTGAAGCTTTCTTT.